The 25 T cell receptor beta chains below were found in one sample sequenced in a study of low-dose radiotherapy and immunotherapy resistance in tumors. Primers targeting TRAV and TRBV primed first-strand cDNA, covering alpha and beta chains. The PCR that amplified TCRs ran for around 20 cycles, relying on a constant-region primer and a V-primer adapter. TCRdb recomputed calls from the reads with MiXCR, one row per CDR3 protein. This table holds around 99,000 distinct CDR3 sequences, under 9.5% found once. Regarding time point: before trial treatment. The specimen was PBMCs, collected before treatment. The source of these receptors is a male donor with prostate cancer.

This clonotype was recorded at least ten times. The chain recombines TRBV5-1 with TRBJ2-7; weak D call: TRBD2 (5 bases). Germline V gene data show CDR1 as SGHRS and CDR2 as YFSETQ. This CDR3 comprises 14 residues. V dropped 0 bases and J dropped 3 bases, with 10 bases sitting between them. This chain's CDR3 is CASSLGAELYEQYF. DNA of the CDR3: TGCGCCAGCAGCTTGGGAGCGGAGCTCTACGAGCAGTACTTC.

The V call is TRBV28, the J call TRBJ2-1, with D perhaps TRBD2 (6 bases). This CDR3 comprises 16 residues. From germline, CDR1 is MDHEN and CDR2 SYDVKM. V dropped 3 bases and J dropped 5 bases, with 17 bases sitting between them. The CDR3 loop reads CASSFVLAGLHNEQFF. The CDR3 DNA reads TGTGCCAGCAGTTTTGTTCTCGCGGGGCTCCACAATGAGCAGTTCTTC.

This clonotype was observed many times. The chain combines TRBV19 with TRBJ1-1; perhaps TRBD1 as D (6 bases). V was clipped by 7 bases and J by 4 bases, with 16 bases between them. The CDR3 is made up of 14 amino acids. CDR1 is LNHDA and CDR2 is SQIVND in the germline V gene (reference sequence). Here the CDR3 reads CASTFGGGGTEAFF. For the CDR3, the DNA is TGTGCCAGTACCTTCGGGGGAGGGGGCACTGAAGCTTTCTTT.

Comment on this clonotype: Since no conserved phenylalanine or tryptophan closes the CDR3, a read error is the likely cause. The CDR3 DNA reads as TGCAGTGCTAGCGAGTCCTACAATGAGCAGTTCTCC. Its translation: CSASESYNEQFS. The gene calls are TRBV20-1 and TRBJ2-1; D ambiguous. Trimming removed 3 bases from V and 1 base from J, with 4 bases in between. The germline gives CDR1 DFQATT, CDR2 SNEGSKA (reference sequence). This CDR3 is built from 12 residues.

This clonotype came up many times. This rearrangement joins TRBV7-3 to TRBJ2-1; TRBD1 might be the D (6 bases). V dropped 2 bases and J dropped 10 bases, with 15 bases sitting between them. CDR3 length: 14 amino acids. Per germline, CDR1 SGHTA and CDR2 FQGTGA. The CDR3 here is CASSLVRGLGEQFF. CDR3 sequence (DNA): TGTGCCAGCAGCTTAGTCAGGGGCCTGGGGGAGCAGTTCTTC.

Remarks on this clonotype: This sequence is one base from a far larger clone and is likely a read error. This sequence joins TRBV28 and TRBJ2-1; maybe TRBD2 (5 bases). V was clipped by 5 bases and J by 13 bases, with 21 bases between them. The V gene's germline CDR1 is MDHEN and CDR2 SYDVKM. This CDR3 is built from 14 residues. The CDR3, as DNA: TGTGCCAGCAGTCCCCGTCGGGGTGCGGAGACCCAGTTCTTC. Translating it yields CASSPRRGAETQFF.

This clonotype was counted ten times or more. V usage is TRBV3-1 and J usage is TRBJ2-5; TRBD2 matches at 8 bases. This CDR3 is built from 16 residues. J gave up 8 bases and V 2 bases, and 13 bases lay outside the gene matches. The germline V gene has CDR1 LGHDT and CDR2 YNNKEL (reference sequence). CDR3 coding DNA: TGTGCCAGCAGCCAAAGTATGCGGAGCGGGAGCCCCACCCAGTACTTC. Translated: CASSQSMRSGSPTQYF.

Many counts were recorded for this clonotype. This sequence joins TRBV6-2 or TRBV6-3 and TRBJ2-2; 9 bases are shared with TRBD2. V lost 7 bases and J lost 6; bases outside the gene matches: 21. The CDR3 loop spans 19 amino acids. Looked up from germline, CDR1 is MNHEY and CDR2 is SVGEGT. The CDR3 DNA sequence: TGTGCCAGCACCCAAAGGCTCGCGGGAGGGCCTCTTGGTGCCGGGGAGCTGTTTTTT. This encodes CASTQRLAGGPLGAGELFF.

This clonotype was detected ten times or more. V and J are TRBV10-3 and TRBJ2-2, with a weak D call TRBD2 (6 bases). This CDR3 is 15 amino acids long. Germline values: CDR1 ENHRY, CDR2 SYGVKD. The V end was cut by 0 bases, the J end by 7 bases, with 12 bases between. The CDR3: CAISESGTSYGELFF. In nucleotides, the CDR3 is TGTGCCATCAGTGAGTCGGGGACTTCCTACGGGGAGCTGTTTTTT.

This clonotype was seen ten or more times. V is TRBV5-5 and J is TRBJ2-2, with TRBD1 matching over 8 bases. Germline V gives CDR1 SGHKS, CDR2 YYEKEE (reference sequence). The J segment lost 6 bases and the V segment lost 0 bases, leaving 7 bases of the junction unmatched. CDR3 length: 16 amino acids. The CDR3 reads CASSLVGQGVAGELFF. The CDR3 nucleotides read TGTGCCAGCAGCTTGGTCGGACAGGGAGTCGCCGGGGAGCTGTTTTTT.

This clonotype was seen at least ten times. The junction does not match germline at one end; this may be a read error. V is TRBV4-2 and J is TRBJ1-2; possible D gene TRBD1, 6 bases. Germline V CDR1 and CDR2: LGHNA, YNFKEQ. The CDR3 spans 15 residues. The chain's CDR3 is CASSQDSGQLYGYTF. The DNA for the CDR3 is TGTGCCAGCAGCCAAGATTCCGGACAGCTTTATGGCTACACTTTC.

This clonotype has a handful of counts. This sequence joins TRBV7-2 and TRBJ2-7; D is undetermined. The germline V gene encodes CDR1 SGHTA and CDR2 FQGNSA. Trimming pared 6 bases from V and 3 bases from J, leaving 15 bases between. This CDR3 is 14 amino acids long. The DNA of the CDR3 is TGTGCCAGCAGTGAAGATCGGGTCCGCTACGAGCAGTACTTC. Protein product: CASSEDRVRYEQYF.

At least ten counts were recorded for this clonotype. The V call is TRBV20-1, the J call TRBJ2-5; D remains unclear. CDR1 is DFQATT, CDR2 SNEGSKA, per germline (reference sequence). The V gene lost 6 bases and the J gene lost 4 bases, with 12 bases spanning the gap. This CDR3 region has 12 residues. The DNA for the CDR3 is TGCAGTGCCCTCCTGCCCGCAGAGACCCAGTACTTC. Its protein is CSALLPAETQYF.

The sample holds many counts of this clonotype. The rearrangement joins TRBV5-1 to TRBJ2-7; D may be TRBD1 or TRBD2 (5 bases each). Trimming removed 4 bases from V and 0 bases from J, with 14 bases in between. The length of the CDR3 is 15 residues. The germline gives CDR1 SGHRS, CDR2 YFSETQ. The CDR3 protein is CASSTGAVPSYEQYF. Written as DNA, the CDR3 is TGCGCCAGCAGCACCGGGGCTGTCCCCTCCTACGAGCAGTACTTC.

This clonotype was found many times. DNA for the CDR3: TGTGCCAGCAGCGTAGCGGGAGGGGTGGCAGATACGCAGTATTTT. Residues: CASSVAGGVADTQYF. V usage is TRBV2 and J usage is TRBJ2-3, with 11 bases aligning to TRBD2. J gave up 4 bases and V 6 bases, and 6 bases lay outside the gene matches. The CDR3 consists of 15 residues. Per germline, CDR1 SNHLY and CDR2 FYNNEI. The variable domain in full, completed from reference TRBV2 and TRBJ2-3, reads EPEVTQTPSHQVTQMGQEVILRCVPISNHLYFYWYRQILGQKVEFLVSFYNNEISEKSEIFDDQFSVERPDGSNFTLKIRSTKLEDSAMYFCASSVAGGVADTQYFGPGTRLTVL.

Ten or more counts support this clonotype. V is TRBV20-1 and J is TRBJ1-2; no firm D call. Germline V gene sequence: CDR1 DFQATT, CDR2 SNEGSKA (reference sequence). V was shortened by 1 base and J by 8 bases, with 8 bases between the two germline ends. This CDR3 region has 11 residues. CDR3 nucleotides: TGCAGTGCTAGAGCGGACTGGGGCTACACCTTC. It codes for CSARADWGYTF.

In this sample, this clonotype turned up many times. The chain uses TRBV4-1 and TRBJ2-4; 7 bases match TRBD1. The J segment lost 8 bases and the V segment lost 3 bases, leaving 13 bases of the junction unmatched. This CDR3 region has 16 residues. Germline CDR1 reads MGHRA; CDR2 reads YSYEKL. DNA for the CDR3: TGCGCCAGCAGCCAGGGCGGACAGGCCGGATGGGACATTCAGTACTTC. It is translated as CASSQGGQAGWDIQYF.

This clonotype has a count of ten or more. This chain connects TRBV7-9 to TRBJ2-7; 11 bases agree with TRBD1. J lost 7 bases, V lost 5 bases, and 7 bases had no gene match. This CDR3 region has 14 residues. Germline lookup yields CDR1 SEHNR and CDR2 FQNEAQ (reference sequence). CDR3: CASSPGQGAGEQYF. CDR3 in DNA: TGTGCCAGCAGCCCTGGACAGGGGGCGGGGGAGCAGTACTTC.

This clonotype was seen repeatedly, ten times or more. This rearrangement joins TRBV5-1 to TRBJ1-2; 10 bases are shared with TRBD1. This CDR3 has 14 residues. Per germline, CDR1 SGHRS and CDR2 YFSETQ. Trimming at V came to 4 bases and at J to 4 bases, leaving 4 bases not matched to a gene. CDR3 nucleotide sequence: TGCGCCAGCAGCCCGGGACAGGGGATCTATGGCTACACCTTC. It specifies CASSPGQGIYGYTF. The variable domain in full, completed from reference TRBV5-1 and TRBJ1-2, reads KAGVTQTPRYLIKTRGQQVTLSCSPISGHRSVSWYQQTPGQGLQFLFEYFSETQRNKGNFPGRFSGRQFSNSRSEMNVSTLELGDSALYLCASSPGQGIYGYTFGSGTRLTVV.

This clonotype showed up many times. The chain carries TRBV6-6 and TRBJ2-4; 8 bases fit TRBD1. CDR1 is MNHNY and CDR2 is SVGAGI in the germline V gene (reference sequence). The CDR3 loop spans 14 amino acids. After removal of 6 bases from V and 9 bases from J, the junction contained 10 bases not matched to a gene. CDR3 region: CASSARTGHGIQYF. Here the CDR3 DNA reads TGTGCCAGCAGCGCACGGACAGGGCACGGCATTCAGTACTTC.

This clonotype was observed once. The rearrangement links TRBV3-1 to TRBJ2-1; 7 bases map to TRBD2. After removal of 1 base from V and 4 bases from J, the junction contained 1 base not matched to a gene. Germline V gives CDR1 LGHDT, CDR2 YNNKEL (reference sequence). The CDR3 consists of 14 residues. The CDR3 sequence is CASSQAGGYNEQFF. CDR3 DNA sequence: TGTGCCAGCAGCCAAGCGGGAGGTTACAATGAGCAGTTCTTC.

This clonotype has ten or more counts. V is TRBV7-9 and J is TRBJ2-3, with 8 bases fitting TRBD2. Trimming cost V 6 bases and J 8 bases; bases outside gene matches: 10. This CDR3 spans 14 amino acids. Germline assignment: CDR1 SEHNR and CDR2 FQNEAQ (reference sequence). The CDR3 DNA is TGTGCCAGCAGGAATAGCGGGGCCCAGGGTACGCAGTATTTT. Its translation: CASRNSGAQGTQYF.

This clonotype was seen repeatedly, ten times or more. The chain links TRBV6-1 to TRBJ2-3; possibly TRBD2 for D (7 bases). Per the germline V gene, CDR1 is MNHNS and CDR2 is SASEGT. CDR3 length: 16 residues. Deletions cut 2 bases from V and 1 base from J, with 13 bases between. In nucleotides, the CDR3 is TGTGCCAGCAGTGAACCCGCGGGGGCCGGCACAGATACGCAGTATTTT. It is translated as CASSEPAGAGTDTQYF.

Many counts were recorded for this clonotype. This rearrangement joins TRBV7-2 to TRBJ2-7; D unclear. The CDR3 is 15 amino acids. V was trimmed by 2 bases and J by 1 base, leaving 12 bases between them. Germline lookup yields CDR1 SGHTA and CDR2 FQGNSA. The CDR3 DNA reads TGTGCCAGCAGCTTACAACCAGACGAATCCTACGAGCAGTACTTC. It encodes CASSLQPDESYEQYF. Filled out from reference TRBV7-2 and TRBJ2-7, the complete variable domain reads GAGVSQSPSNKVTEKGKDVELRCDPISGHTALYWYRQSLGQGLEFLIYFQGNSAPDKSGLPSDRFSAERTGGSVSTLTIQRTQQEDSAVYLCASSLQPDESYEQYFGPGTRLTVT.

This clonotype has at least ten counts. The chain carries TRBV7-2 and TRBJ2-5; the match to TRBD2 covers 7 bases. This CDR3 region has 16 residues. Germline loops: CDR1 SGHTA, CDR2 FQGNSA. V was clipped by 5 bases and J by 5 bases; unmatched bases: 14. The CDR3 nucleotides are TGTGCCAGCAGCCTAGTATCTAGCGGACTGGGGGAGACCCAGTACTTC. Amino acids: CASSLVSSGLGETQYF. The whole variable domain, filled in from reference TRBV7-2 and TRBJ2-5, reads GAGVSQSPSNKVTEKGKDVELRCDPISGHTALYWYRQSLGQGLEFLIYFQGNSAPDKSGLPSDRFSAERTGGSVSTLTIQRTQQEDSAVYLCASSLVSSGLGETQYFGPGTRLLVL.